This TCR beta chain was retrieved from a study of CD8 T cells in Susac syndrome. An amount of RNA that ranged from about 0.45 to 1 ug was reverse transcribed with random hexamers. One entry per CDR3 protein, called by TCRdb with MiXCR from the immunoSEQ multiplex PCR reads. The table shows hundreds of thousands of distinct CDR3 sequences, with approximately 89% occurring only once. Germline V gene data show CDR1 as DFQATT and CDR2 as SNEGSKA (reference sequence). The CDR3 is 14 residues long. Trimming took 3 bases from V and 0 from J, leaving 6 bases between them. The chain has TRBV20-1 and TRBJ2-6; no reliable D call. What was sequenced was CD8+ T cells from PBMCs. This clonotype originated in a human donor with multiple sclerosis. For the CDR3, the DNA is TGCAGTGCTAGTCCTTACTCTGGGGCCAACGTCCTGACTTTC. Its protein product is CSASPYSGANVLTF.